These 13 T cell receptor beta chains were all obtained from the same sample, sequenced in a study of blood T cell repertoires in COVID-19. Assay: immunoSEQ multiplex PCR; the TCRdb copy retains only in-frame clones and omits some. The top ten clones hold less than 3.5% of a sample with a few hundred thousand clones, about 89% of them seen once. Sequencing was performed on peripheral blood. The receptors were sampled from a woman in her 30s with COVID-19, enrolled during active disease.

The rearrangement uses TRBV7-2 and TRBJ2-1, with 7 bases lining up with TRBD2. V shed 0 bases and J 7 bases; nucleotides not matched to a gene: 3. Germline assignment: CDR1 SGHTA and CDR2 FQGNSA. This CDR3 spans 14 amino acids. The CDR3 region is CASSLAGGWNEQFF. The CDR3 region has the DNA TGTGCCAGCAGCTTAGCGGGAGGGTGGAATGAGCAGTTCTTC.

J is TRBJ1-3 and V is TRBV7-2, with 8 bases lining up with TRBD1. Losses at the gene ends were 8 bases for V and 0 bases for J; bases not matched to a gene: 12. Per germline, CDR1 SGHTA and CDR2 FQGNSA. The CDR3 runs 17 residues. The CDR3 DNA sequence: TGTGCCAGCCAGAAAGGGGCAGGGGGCCTCTCTGGAAACACCATATATTTT. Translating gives CASQKGAGGLSGNTIYF.

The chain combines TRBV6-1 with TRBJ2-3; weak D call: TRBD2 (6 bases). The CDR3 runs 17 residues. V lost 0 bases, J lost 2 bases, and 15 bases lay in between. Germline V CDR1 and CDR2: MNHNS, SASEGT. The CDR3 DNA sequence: TGTGCCAGCAGTGAAGCAGAACCGGGACTCCTCACAGATACGCAGTATTTT. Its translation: CASSEAEPGLLTDTQYF.

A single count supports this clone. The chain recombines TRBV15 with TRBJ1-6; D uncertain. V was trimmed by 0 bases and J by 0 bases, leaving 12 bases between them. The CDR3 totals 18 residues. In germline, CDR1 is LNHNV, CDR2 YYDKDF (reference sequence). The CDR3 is CATSRDGGRSSYNSPLHF. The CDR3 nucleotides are TGTGCCACCAGCAGAGATGGCGGAAGGAGCTCCTATAATTCACCCCTCCACTTT.

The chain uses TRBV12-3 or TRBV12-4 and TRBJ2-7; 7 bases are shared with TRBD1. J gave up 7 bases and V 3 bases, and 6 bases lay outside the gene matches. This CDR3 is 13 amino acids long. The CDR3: CASSLGTAEEQYV. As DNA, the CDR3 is TGTGCCAGCAGTTTGGGGACAGCCGAAGAGCAGTACGTC.

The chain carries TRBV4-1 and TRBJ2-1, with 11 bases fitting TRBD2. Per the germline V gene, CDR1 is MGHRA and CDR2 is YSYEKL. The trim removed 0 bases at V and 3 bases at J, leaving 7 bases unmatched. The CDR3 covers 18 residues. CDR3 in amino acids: CASSQDYEGTSGYNEQFF. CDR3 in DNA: TGCGCCAGCAGCCAAGACTATGAAGGGACTAGCGGCTACAATGAGCAGTTCTTC.

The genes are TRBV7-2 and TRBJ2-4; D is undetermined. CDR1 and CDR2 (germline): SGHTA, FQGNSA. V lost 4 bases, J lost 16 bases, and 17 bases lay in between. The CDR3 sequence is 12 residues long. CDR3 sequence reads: CASSSPTLNRYF. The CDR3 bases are TGTGCCAGCAGCTCCCCAACACTAAACCGTTACTTC.

CDR3 loop: CSVPTGGVTEAFF. The CDR3 DNA sequence: TGCAGCGTCCCGACAGGGGGCGTAACTGAAGCTTTCTTT. The chain recombines TRBV29-1 with TRBJ1-1; 10 bases are shared with TRBD1. Germline V lookup: CDR1 SQVTM, CDR2 ANQGSEA. Trimming removed 6 bases from V and 5 bases from J; junction bases left unmatched: 6. The CDR3 is 13 amino acids.

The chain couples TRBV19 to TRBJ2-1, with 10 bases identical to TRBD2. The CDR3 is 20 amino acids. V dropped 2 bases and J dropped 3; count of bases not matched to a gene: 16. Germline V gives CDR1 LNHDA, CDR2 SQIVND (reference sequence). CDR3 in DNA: TGTGCCAGTAGTATAAAATCCTCCCTAGCGGGAGTATGGGACTACAATGAGCAGTTCTTC. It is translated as CASSIKSSLAGVWDYNEQFF.

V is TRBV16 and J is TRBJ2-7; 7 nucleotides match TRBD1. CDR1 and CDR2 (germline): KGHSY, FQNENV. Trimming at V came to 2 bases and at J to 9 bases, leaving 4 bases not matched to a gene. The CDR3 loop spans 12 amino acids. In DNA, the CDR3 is TGTGCCAGCAGCCAAAGCGACAGGGCGCAGTACGTC. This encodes CASSQSDRAQYV.

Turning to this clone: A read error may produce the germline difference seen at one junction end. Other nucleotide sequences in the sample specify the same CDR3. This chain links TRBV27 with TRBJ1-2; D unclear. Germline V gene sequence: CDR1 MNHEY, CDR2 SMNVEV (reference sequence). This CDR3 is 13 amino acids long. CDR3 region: CASSLSVLEGYTF. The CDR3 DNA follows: TGTGCTAGCAGTTTGAGCGTTTTGGAAGGCTACACCTTC.

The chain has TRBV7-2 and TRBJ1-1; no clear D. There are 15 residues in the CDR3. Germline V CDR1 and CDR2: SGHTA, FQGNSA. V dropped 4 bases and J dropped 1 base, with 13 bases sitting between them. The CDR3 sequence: CASSSSGPTNTEAFF. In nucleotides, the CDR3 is TGTGCCAGCAGCTCCAGCGGCCCGACGAACACTGAAGCTTTCTTT.

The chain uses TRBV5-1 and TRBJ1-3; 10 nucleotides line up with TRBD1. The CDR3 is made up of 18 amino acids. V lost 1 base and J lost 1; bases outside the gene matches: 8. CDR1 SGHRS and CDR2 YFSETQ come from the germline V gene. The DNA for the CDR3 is TGCGCCAGCAGCTTGTGGAAGAGGACAGGGGGATCTGGAAACACCATATATTTT. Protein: CASSLWKRTGGSGNTIYF.